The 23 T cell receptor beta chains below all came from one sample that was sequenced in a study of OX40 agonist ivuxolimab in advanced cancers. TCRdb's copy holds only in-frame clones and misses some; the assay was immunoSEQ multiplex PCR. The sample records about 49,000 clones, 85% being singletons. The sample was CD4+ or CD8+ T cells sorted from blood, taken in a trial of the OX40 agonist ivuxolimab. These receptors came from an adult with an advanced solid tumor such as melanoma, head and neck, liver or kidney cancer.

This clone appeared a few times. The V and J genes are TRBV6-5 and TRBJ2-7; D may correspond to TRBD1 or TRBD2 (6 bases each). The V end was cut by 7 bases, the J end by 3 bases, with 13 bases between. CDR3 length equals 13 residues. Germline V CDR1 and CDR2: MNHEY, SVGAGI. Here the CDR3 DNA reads TGTGCCAGCACTCCGGGGGCTTTCTACGAGCAGTACGTC. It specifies CASTPGAFYEQYV.

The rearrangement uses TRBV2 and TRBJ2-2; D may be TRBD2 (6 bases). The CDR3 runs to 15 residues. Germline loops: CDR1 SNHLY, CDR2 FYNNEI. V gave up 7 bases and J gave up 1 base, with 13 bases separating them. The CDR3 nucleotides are TGTGCCAGCATGGCCGGGGGTTGGAACACCGGGGAGCTGTTTTTT. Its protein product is CASMAGGWNTGELFF.

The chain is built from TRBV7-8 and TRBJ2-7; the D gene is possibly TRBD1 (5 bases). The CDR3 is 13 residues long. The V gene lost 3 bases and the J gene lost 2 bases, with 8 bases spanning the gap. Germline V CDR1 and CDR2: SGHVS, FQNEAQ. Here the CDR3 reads CASSLDTTYEQYF. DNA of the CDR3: TGTGCCAGCAGCTTGGACACGACCTACGAGCAGTACTTC.

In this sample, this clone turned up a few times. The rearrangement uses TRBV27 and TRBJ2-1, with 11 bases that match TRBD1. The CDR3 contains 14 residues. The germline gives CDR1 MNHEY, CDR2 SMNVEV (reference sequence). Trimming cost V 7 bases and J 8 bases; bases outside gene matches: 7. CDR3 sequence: CASTPGQGGYEQFF. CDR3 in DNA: TGTGCCAGCACTCCGGGACAGGGGGGGTATGAGCAGTTCTTC.

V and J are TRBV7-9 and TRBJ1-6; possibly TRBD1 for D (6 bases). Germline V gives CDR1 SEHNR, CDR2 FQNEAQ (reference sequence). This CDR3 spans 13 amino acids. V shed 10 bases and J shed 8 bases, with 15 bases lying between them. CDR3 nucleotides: TGTGCCACCCAGCCAGGGGAGCATTCACCCCTCCACTTT. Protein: CATQPGEHSPLHF.

The CDR3 loop is CASSSGVRTDTQYF. The CDR3 DNA reads as TGTGCCAGCAGCTCCGGGGTTCGCACAGATACGCAGTATTTT. J is TRBJ2-3 and V is TRBV5-6; a weak D match, TRBD2 (5 bases). Deletions cut 3 bases from V and 1 base from J, with 9 bases between. The CDR3 is 14 amino acids. The germline V gene has CDR1 SGHDT and CDR2 YYEEEE.

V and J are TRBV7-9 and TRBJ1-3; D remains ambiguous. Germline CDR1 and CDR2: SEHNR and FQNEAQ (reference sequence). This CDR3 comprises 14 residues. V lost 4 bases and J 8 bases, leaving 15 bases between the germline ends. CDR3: CASSSSLRHDTIYF. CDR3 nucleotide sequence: TGTGCCAGCAGCTCCTCACTCCGTCACGACACCATATATTTT.

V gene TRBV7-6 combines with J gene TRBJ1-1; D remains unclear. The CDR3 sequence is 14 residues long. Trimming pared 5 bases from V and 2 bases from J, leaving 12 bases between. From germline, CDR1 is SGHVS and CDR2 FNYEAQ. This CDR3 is CASSQEETNTEAFF. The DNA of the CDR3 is TGTGCCAGCAGCCAGGAGGAGACAAACACTGAAGCTTTCTTT. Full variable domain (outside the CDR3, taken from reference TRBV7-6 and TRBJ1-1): GAGVSQSPRYKVTKRGQDVALRCDPISGHVSLYWYRQALGQGPEFLTYFNYEAQQDKSGLPNDRFSAERPEGSISTLTIQRTEQRDSAMYRCASSQEETNTEAFFGQGTRLTVV.

In DNA form, the CDR3 reads TGTGCCAGCAGCTTAGCCCCCTGGGGCAGCTCCTACAATGAGCAGTTCTTC. Translating it yields CASSLAPWGSSYNEQFF. The chain couples TRBV7-2 to TRBJ2-1; tentatively, D is TRBD1 (5 bases). The CDR3 consists of 17 residues. Trimming took 0 bases from V and 0 from J, leaving 12 bases between them. CDR1 is SGHTA, CDR2 FQGNSA, per germline.

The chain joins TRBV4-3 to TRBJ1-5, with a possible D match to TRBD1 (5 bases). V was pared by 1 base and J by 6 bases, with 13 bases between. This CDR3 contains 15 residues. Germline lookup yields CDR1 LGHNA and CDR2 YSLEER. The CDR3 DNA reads TGCGCCAGCAGCCAAGCCCCGGGGGGGGGTCAGCCCCAGCATTTT. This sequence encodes CASSQAPGGGQPQHF.

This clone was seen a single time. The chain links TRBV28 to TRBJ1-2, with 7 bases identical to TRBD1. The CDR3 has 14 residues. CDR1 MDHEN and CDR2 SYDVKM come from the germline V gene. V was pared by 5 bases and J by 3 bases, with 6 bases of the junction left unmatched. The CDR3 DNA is TGTGCCAGCAGTCCGGGACAGTCCCACTATGGCTACACCTTC. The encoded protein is CASSPGQSHYGYTF.

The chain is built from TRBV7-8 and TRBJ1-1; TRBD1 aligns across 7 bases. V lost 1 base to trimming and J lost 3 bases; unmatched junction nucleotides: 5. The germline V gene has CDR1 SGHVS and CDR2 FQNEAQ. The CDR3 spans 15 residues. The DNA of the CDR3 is TGTGCCAGCAGCTTAGAAGGGGGCGCGTACACTGAAGCTTTCTTT. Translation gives CASSLEGGAYTEAFF. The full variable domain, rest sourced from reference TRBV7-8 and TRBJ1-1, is GAGVSQSPRYKVAKRGQDVALRCDPISGHVSLFWYQQALGQGPEFLTYFQNEAQLDKSGLPSDRFFAERPEGSVSTLKIQRTQQEDSAVYLCASSLEGGAYTEAFFGQGTRLTVV.

The CDR3 loop reads CASSLWGPGDRANYGYTF. The CDR3 nucleotides read TGCGCCAGCAGCTTGTGGGGTCCCGGGGACAGGGCTAACTATGGCTACACCTTC. The chain carries TRBV5-1 and TRBJ1-2; 9 positions agree with TRBD1. The V gene's germline CDR1 is SGHRS and CDR2 YFSETQ. J lost 0 bases, V lost 1 base, and 10 bases had no gene match. This CDR3 contains 18 residues.

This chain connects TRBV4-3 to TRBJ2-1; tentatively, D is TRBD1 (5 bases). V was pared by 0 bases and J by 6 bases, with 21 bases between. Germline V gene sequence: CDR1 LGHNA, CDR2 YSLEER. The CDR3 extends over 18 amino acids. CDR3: CASSQEIGGQGFSNEQFF. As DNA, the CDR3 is TGCGCCAGCAGCCAAGAGATAGGTGGCCAGGGTTTTAGCAATGAGCAGTTCTTC.

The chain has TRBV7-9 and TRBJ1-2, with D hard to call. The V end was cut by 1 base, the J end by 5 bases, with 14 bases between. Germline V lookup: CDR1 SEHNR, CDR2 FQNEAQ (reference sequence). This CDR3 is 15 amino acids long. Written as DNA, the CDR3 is TGTGCCAGCAGCTTAGAATTCGTGCCGGCTTATGGCTACACCTTC. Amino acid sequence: CASSLEFVPAYGYTF.

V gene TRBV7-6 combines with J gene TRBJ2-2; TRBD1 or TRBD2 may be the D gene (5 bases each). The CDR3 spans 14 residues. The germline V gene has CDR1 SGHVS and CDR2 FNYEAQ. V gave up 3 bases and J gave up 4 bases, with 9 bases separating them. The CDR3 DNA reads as TGTGCCAGCAGCTTGGGGGACGTCACCGGGGAGCTGTTTTTT. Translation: CASSLGDVTGELFF.

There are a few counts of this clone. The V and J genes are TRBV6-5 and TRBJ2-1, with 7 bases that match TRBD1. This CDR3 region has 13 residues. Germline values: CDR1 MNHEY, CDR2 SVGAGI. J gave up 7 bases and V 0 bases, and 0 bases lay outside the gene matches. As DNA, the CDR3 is TGTGCCAGCAGTTACTCCAGGGGGAATGAGCAGTTCTTC. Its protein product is CASSYSRGNEQFF.

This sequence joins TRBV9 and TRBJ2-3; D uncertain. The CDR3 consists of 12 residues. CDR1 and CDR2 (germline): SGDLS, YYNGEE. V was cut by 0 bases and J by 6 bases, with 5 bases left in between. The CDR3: CASSVGLDTQYF. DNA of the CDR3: TGTGCCAGCAGCGTAGGGCTGGATACGCAGTATTTT. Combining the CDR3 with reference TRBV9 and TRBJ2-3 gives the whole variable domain DSGVTQTPKHLITATGQRVTLRCSPRSGDLSVYWYQQSLDQGLQFLIQYYNGEERAKGNILERFSAQQFPDLHSELNLSSLELGDSALYFCASSVGLDTQYFGPGTRLTVL.

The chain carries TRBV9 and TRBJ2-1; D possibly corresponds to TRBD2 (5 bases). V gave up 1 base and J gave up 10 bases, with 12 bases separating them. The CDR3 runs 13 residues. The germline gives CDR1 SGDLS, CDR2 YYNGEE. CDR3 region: CASSVYEGSEQFF. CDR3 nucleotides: TGTGCCAGCAGCGTATATGAGGGTTCCGAGCAGTTCTTC.

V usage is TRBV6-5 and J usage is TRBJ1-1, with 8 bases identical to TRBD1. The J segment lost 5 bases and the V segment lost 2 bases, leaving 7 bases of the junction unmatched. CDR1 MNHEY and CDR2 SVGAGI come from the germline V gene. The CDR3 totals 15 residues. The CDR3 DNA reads TGTGCCAGCAGTTACACTACAGGGGGTTTTACTGAAGCTTTCTTT. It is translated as CASSYTTGGFTEAFF.

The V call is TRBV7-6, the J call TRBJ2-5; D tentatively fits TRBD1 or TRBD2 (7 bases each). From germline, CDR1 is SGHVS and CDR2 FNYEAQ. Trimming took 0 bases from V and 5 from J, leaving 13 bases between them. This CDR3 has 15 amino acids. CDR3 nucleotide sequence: TGTGCCAGCAGCTTAGCGGGAGGGGGCGAGGAGACCCAGTACTTC. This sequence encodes CASSLAGGGEETQYF.

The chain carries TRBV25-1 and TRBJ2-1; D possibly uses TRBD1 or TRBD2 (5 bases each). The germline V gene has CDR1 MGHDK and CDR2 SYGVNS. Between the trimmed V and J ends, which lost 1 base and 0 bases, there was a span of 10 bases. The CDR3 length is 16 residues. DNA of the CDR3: TGTGCCAGCAGTGAATGGGGGAGTTTCTCCTACAATGAGCAGTTCTTC. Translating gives CASSEWGSFSYNEQFF.

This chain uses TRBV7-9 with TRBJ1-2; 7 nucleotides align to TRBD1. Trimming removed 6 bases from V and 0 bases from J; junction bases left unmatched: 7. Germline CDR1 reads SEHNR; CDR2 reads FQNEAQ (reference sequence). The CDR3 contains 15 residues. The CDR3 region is CASSITGVSNYGYTF. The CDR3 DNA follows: TGTGCCAGCAGTATTACAGGGGTATCTAACTATGGCTACACCTTC.